This TCR beta chain is from a study of technical replicates of blood from a few donors. Sequencing was performed with immunoSEQ multiplex PCR; in TCRdb, only in-frame clones are kept and a portion is missing. The repertoire holds 45,000 to 60,000 clones, 91% seen once, with approximately 3.6% in the top ten. Trimming took 6 bases from V and 1 from J; bases not matched to a gene: 2. The CDR3 spans 15 residues. The germline V gene encodes CDR1 MNHEY and CDR2 SVGAGI. This clone appeared once. The clonotype originates from a human donor in good health. Some clones in this sample may be carry-over from other donors' samples. The rearrangement joins TRBV6-5 to TRBJ2-3; TRBD2 matches at 12 bases. Sequenced material: PBMCs. DNA for the CDR3: TGTGCCAGCAGAAGGACTAGCGGGGGCACAGATACGCAGTATTTT. Its protein product is CASRRTSGGTDTQYF.